This T cell receptor beta chain was documented in a study of cytomegalovirus exposure and HLA in healthy donors. Germline CDR1 is LGHNT and CDR2 is FRNRAP. V lost 5 bases and J lost 5; bases outside the gene matches: 9. This CDR3 has 15 amino acids. The donors were members of the validation cohort, which comprised 90 to 150 subjects and was separate from the first cohort of 666 subjects. The table came from immunoSEQ multiplex PCR; TCRdb's copy has only in-frame clones and leaves some out. The sample records some 140,000 clones, roughly 81% being singletons. General study findings and limits: Clusters of TCRs from the first cohort tended to co-occur in the roughly 120 validation repertoires (as a later analysis found).

A note on this clone: Its specificity is unknown.

This chain joins TRBV12-5 and TRBJ2-3, with 8 bases fitting TRBD2. Sequencing was performed on PBMCs. This sequence was found in a woman in her thirties in good health and CMV-seronegative. The DNA for the CDR3 is TGTGCTAGTGGTCCCCAACGGGGGGGCCTAGATACGCAGTATTTT. Residues: CASGPQRGGLDTQYF.